This T cell receptor (beta chain) was retrieved from a study of radiotherapy plus CTLA-4 blockade in lung cancer. On the study more broadly: Objective responses emerged in about 20% of patients, and roughly 30% attained disease control.

For this clone: The antigen is not known.

Those patients who had chemo-refractory metastatic non-small-cell lung cancer were given focal radiation along with CTLA-4 blockade through ipilimumab. Overall study findings and caveats: Clones derived from tumor TCRs expanded in blood after radiotherapy plus ipilimumab. Response was reportedly best predicted by early blood T cell clone dynamics, with interferon-beta.

Only in-frame clones appear in the TCRdb table, and some are missing; sequencing was by immunoSEQ multiplex PCR. The sample holds about 88,000 clones, approximately 75% seen once. The material was peripheral blood, obtained from a patient treated with radiotherapy plus ipilimumab. This clonotype originated in a human donor with non-small cell lung cancer that progressed on radiotherapy plus ipilimumab.

CDR3 protein: CASSISISWGETQYF. In nucleotides, the CDR3 is TGTGCCAGTAGTATAAGCATCAGTTGGGGAGAGACCCAGTACTTC. J is TRBJ2-5 and V is TRBV19, with no clear D. This CDR3 has 15 amino acids. Germline V gives CDR1 LNHDA, CDR2 SQIVND (reference sequence). Between the trimmed V and J ends, which lost 2 bases and 4 bases, there was a span of 14 bases. Filled out from reference TRBV19 and TRBJ2-5, the complete variable domain reads DGGITQSPKYLFRKEGQNVTLSCEQNLNHDAMYWYRQDPGQGLRLIYYSQIVNDFQKGDIAEGYSVSREKKESFPLTVTSAQKNPTAFYLCASSISISWGETQYFGPGTRLLVL.